The source of this T cell receptor (beta chain) is a study of blood T cell repertoires in COVID-19. Source study methods: Amplification from reference gene primers served as the basis for estimated nucleated cell counts. Repertoires were generated with immunoSEQ multiplex PCR, while TCRdb's copy carries only in-frame clones and drops some. The V and J calls and the clone size are those of that table, but D and trimming were determined from the DNA. Among approximately 340,000 clones listed, roughly 90% were seen once. The germline CDR1 and CDR2 sequences are SGHDT and YYEEEE. The CDR3 totals 15 residues. Trimming removed 0 bases from V and 5 bases from J, with 12 bases in between.

The TCR sequence derives from a young man with COVID-19, enrolled during active disease. The V call is TRBV5-6, the J call TRBJ1-5; D is uncertain. The sequenced sample consisted of peripheral blood. As DNA, the CDR3 is TGTGCCAGCAGCTTGGAGGCGGAGGTACATCAGCCCCAGCATTTT. Translated, it gives CASSLEAEVHQPQHF. The whole variable domain, filled in from reference TRBV5-6 and TRBJ1-5, reads DAGVTQSPTHLIKTRGQQVTLRCSPKSGHDTVSWYQQALGQGPQFIFQYYEEEERQRGNFPDRFSGHQFPNYSSELNVNALLLGDSALYLCASSLEAEVHQPQHFGDGTRLSIL.